The 21 T cell receptor beta chains below come from one sample, sequenced in a study of shared clonotypes between healthy human individuals. CD8 cells regarded as naive lacked CD45RO, were positively chosen for CCR7, and omitted terminally differentiated effector memory CD45RA+ cells. Profiled with immunoSEQ multiplex PCR; TCRdb holds only in-frame clones, not every one. The data show about 2 million clones, approximately 94% seen once. The material sequenced was naive CD8+ T cells sorted from blood. The receptors were gathered from a man aged 18 to 29 in good health.

CDR3 sequence reads: CASSPLGTGYGYTF. Written as DNA, the CDR3 is TGTGCCAGCAGTCCCCTAGGGACAGGGTATGGCTACACCTTC. The chain has TRBV27 and TRBJ1-2, with TRBD1 matching over 9 bases. With V trimmed by 5 bases and J by 5 bases, 6 bases remained unmatched. The CDR3 consists of 14 residues. From germline, CDR1 is MNHEY and CDR2 SMNVEV (reference sequence).

The CDR3 sequence: CASSYAGDGTYEQYF. Here the CDR3 DNA reads TGTGCCAGCAGTTACGCGGGGGACGGAACCTACGAGCAGTACTTC. V is TRBV6-6 and J is TRBJ2-7; 7 nucleotides line up with TRBD2. CDR1 is MNHNY, CDR2 SVGAGI, per germline (reference sequence). V was clipped by 2 bases and J by 2 bases; unmatched bases: 6. The CDR3 totals 15 residues.

This rearrangement joins TRBV29-1 to TRBJ2-1; D is unclear. Germline CDR1 is SQVTM and CDR2 is ANQGSEA. The CDR3 has 13 residues. V was trimmed by 3 bases and J by 0 bases, leaving 6 bases between them. The CDR3 spells CSVDGLSYNEQFF. The CDR3 nucleotides read TGCAGCGTTGATGGCCTCTCCTACAATGAGCAGTTCTTC.

Comments on this clone: This sample includes further DNA sequences coding for the same CDR3. This chain joins TRBV9 and TRBJ2-3; no firm D call. Deletions cut 0 bases from V and 3 bases from J, with 5 bases between. The CDR3 contains 13 residues. CDR1 SGDLS and CDR2 YYNGEE come from the germline V gene. The CDR3 DNA is TGTGCCAGCAGCGTAGACGAAACAGATACGCAGTATTTT. Encoded protein: CASSVDETDTQYF.

The rearrangement links TRBV11-3 to TRBJ2-2; D is unresolved. With 5 bases removed from V and 6 bases from J, the gap between germline ends came to 13 bases. Germline V CDR1 and CDR2: SGHNT, YENEEA. This CDR3 contains 14 residues. CDR3 loop: CASSPRTEAGELFF. The CDR3 coding sequence is TGTGCCAGCAGCCCCCGGACCGAGGCCGGGGAGCTGTTTTTT.

This rearrangement joins TRBV28 to TRBJ1-4; tentative D call: TRBD1 (5 bases). Germline CDR1 reads MDHEN; CDR2 reads SYDVKM. V was pared by 5 bases and J by 4 bases, with 14 bases between. This CDR3 is 15 amino acids long. The CDR3 loop reads CASSPPGGSNEKLFF. In nucleotides, the CDR3 is TGTGCCAGCAGTCCCCCGGGGGGGAGTAATGAAAAACTGTTTTTT.

This clone has just one count. The J gene is TRBJ2-6, the V gene TRBV13; D unclear. The CDR3 is 15 amino acids. Germline V gene sequence: CDR1 PRHDT, CDR2 FYEKMQ (reference sequence). V dropped 2 bases and J dropped 3 bases, with 8 bases sitting between them. The CDR3 protein is CASSLLAVGANVLTF. The CDR3 coding sequence is TGTGCCAGCAGCTTACTGGCAGTTGGGGCCAACGTCCTGACTTTC.

Worth noting for this clone: Other DNA sequences from this sample encode an identical CDR3 as well. The chain links TRBV5-6 to TRBJ2-7; D unresolved. Germline V gene sequence: CDR1 SGHDT, CDR2 YYEEEE. The length of the CDR3 is 12 residues. Trimming took off 0 bases at V and 4 bases at J, with 5 bases between the two ends. CDR3 bases: TGTGCCAGCAGCTTGGGAGGTTACGAGCAGTACTTC. This sequence encodes CASSLGGYEQYF.

The genes are TRBV19 and TRBJ1-2, with D hard to call. The germline V gene encodes CDR1 LNHDA and CDR2 SQIVND (reference sequence). The CDR3 runs 15 residues. V dropped 6 bases and J dropped 5 bases, with 19 bases sitting between them. CDR3 bases: TGTGCCAGTAGCGAGCCGGGTTATTCTCCTTATGGCTACACCTTC. It codes for CASSEPGYSPYGYTF. Based on the CDR3 plus reference TRBV19 and TRBJ1-2, the full variable domain is DGGITQSPKYLFRKEGQNVTLSCEQNLNHDAMYWYRQDPGQGLRLIYYSQIVNDFQKGDIAEGYSVSREKKESFPLTVTSAQKNPTAFYLCASSEPGYSPYGYTFGSGTRLTVV.

This chain connects TRBV15 to TRBJ1-2, with 7 bases that match TRBD1. The CDR3 runs to 15 residues. The V and J ends lost 5 bases and 6 bases, in that order; junction bases with no gene match: 12. Germline assignment: CDR1 LNHNV and CDR2 YYDKDF (reference sequence). The CDR3: CATSEDWSGGDGYTF. For the CDR3, the DNA is TGTGCCACCAGCGAAGATTGGTCAGGGGGAGATGGCTACACCTTC.

The rearrangement joins TRBV5-6 to TRBJ2-7; no reliable D call. From germline, CDR1 is SGHDT and CDR2 YYEEEE. The CDR3 is 14 amino acids. V lost 4 bases and J lost 2, with 13 bases in between. CDR3 loop: CASSPLGRAYEQYF. The CDR3 coding sequence is TGTGCCAGCAGCCCCCTCGGACGAGCCTACGAGCAGTACTTC.

The chain joins TRBV28 to TRBJ1-5; 9 bases are shared with TRBD1. After removal of 5 bases from V and 7 bases from J, the junction contained 6 bases not matched to a gene. Looked up from germline, CDR1 is MDHEN and CDR2 is SYDVKM. This CDR3 is 14 amino acids long. The CDR3 protein is CASSPGQGAQPQHF. CDR3 DNA: TGTGCCAGCAGTCCGGGACAGGGAGCCCAGCCCCAGCATTTT.

The V call is TRBV7-6, the J call TRBJ2-7; maybe TRBD2 (5 bases). Trimming cost V 5 bases and J 1 base, with 12 bases left between them. CDR1 SGHVS and CDR2 FNYEAQ come from the germline V gene. The length of the CDR3 is 14 residues. As DNA, the CDR3 is TGTGCCAGCAGCCCGCGGACTGATTCCTACGAGCAGTACTTC. Protein sequence: CASSPRTDSYEQYF.

This chain connects TRBV28 to TRBJ1-5, with a possible D match to TRBD1 (6 bases). The CDR3 loop spans 14 amino acids. Germline-derived CDR1 and CDR2 are MDHEN and SYDVKM. Trimming took 1 base from V and 6 from J, leaving 10 bases between them. The CDR3 DNA is TGTGCCAGCAGTTTATCAGGGGTCGCTCAGCCCCAGCATTTT. Encoded protein: CASSLSGVAQPQHF. Combining the CDR3 with reference TRBV28 and TRBJ1-5 gives the whole variable domain DVKVTQSSRYLVKRTGEKVFLECVQDMDHENMFWYRQDPGLGLRLIYFSYDVKMKEKGDIPEGYSVSREKKERFSLILESASTNQTSMYLCASSLSGVAQPQHFGDGTRLSIL.

The genes are TRBV6-5 and TRBJ2-7; D is perhaps TRBD1 (5 bases). The V end lost 2 bases, the J end lost 0 bases, and 8 bases lay between the germline ends. CDR1 and CDR2 (germline): MNHEY, SVGAGI. This CDR3 comprises 14 residues. DNA of the CDR3: TGTGCCAGCAGTTACGAGGACAACTCCTACGAGCAGTACTTC. Translating gives CASSYEDNSYEQYF.

CDR3: CASYRPGELFF. CDR3 bases: TGTGCCAGTTACCGGCCCGGGGAGCTGTTTTTT. This chain uses TRBV19 with TRBJ2-2; no clear D. V dropped 8 bases and J dropped 6 bases, with 7 bases sitting between them. Germline values: CDR1 LNHDA, CDR2 SQIVND (reference sequence). The CDR3 spans 11 residues.

This chain links TRBV6-5 with TRBJ2-7; TRBD2 is a possible D gene (5 bases). V dropped 6 bases and J dropped 0 bases, with 15 bases sitting between them. Germline assignment: CDR1 MNHEY and CDR2 SVGAGI. This CDR3 has 15 residues. The CDR3 DNA reads as TGTGCCAGCAGCGTGTCGGGATACAGCTCCTACGAGCAGTACTTC. Residues: CASSVSGYSSYEQYF.

The chain combines TRBV2 with TRBJ1-5; possibly TRBD1 for D (6 bases). From germline, CDR1 is SNHLY and CDR2 FYNNEI. The CDR3 sequence is 16 residues long. The germline V and J ends were trimmed by 3 bases and 0 bases, with 12 bases remaining between them. CDR3 coding DNA: TGTGCCAGCAGTGAGGGGGGCGGGTTTAGCAATCAGCCCCAGCATTTT. Its protein product is CASSEGGGFSNQPQHF.

CDR3 protein: CASSKTSGPTGELFF. The DNA of the CDR3 is TGTGCCAGTAGTAAGACTAGCGGCCCCACCGGGGAGCTGTTTTTT. This sequence joins TRBV19 and TRBJ2-2, with 9 bases lining up with TRBD2. Germline loops: CDR1 LNHDA, CDR2 SQIVND (reference sequence). After removal of 4 bases from V and 4 bases from J, the junction contained 4 bases not matched to a gene. The CDR3 has 15 amino acids.

The rearrangement links TRBV7-8 to TRBJ2-7; 11 bases align to TRBD2. V gave up 1 base and J gave up 2 bases; unmatched junction bases: 7. CDR3 size: 17 residues. Per the germline V gene, CDR1 is SGHVS and CDR2 is FQNEAQ. The CDR3 sequence is CASSLEWSSGRTYEQYF. The CDR3 bases are TGTGCCAGCAGCTTAGAGTGGTCTAGCGGGAGGACCTACGAGCAGTACTTC.

The CDR3 is CASSLNFGGNIQYF. The CDR3 nucleotides are TGTGCCAGCAGTTTGAATTTTGGTGGGAACATTCAGTACTTC. The V and J genes are TRBV6-5 and TRBJ2-4; D remains ambiguous. Germline CDR1 reads MNHEY; CDR2 reads SVGAGI. Deletions cut 4 bases from V and 7 bases from J, with 14 bases between. The CDR3 is 14 amino acids.